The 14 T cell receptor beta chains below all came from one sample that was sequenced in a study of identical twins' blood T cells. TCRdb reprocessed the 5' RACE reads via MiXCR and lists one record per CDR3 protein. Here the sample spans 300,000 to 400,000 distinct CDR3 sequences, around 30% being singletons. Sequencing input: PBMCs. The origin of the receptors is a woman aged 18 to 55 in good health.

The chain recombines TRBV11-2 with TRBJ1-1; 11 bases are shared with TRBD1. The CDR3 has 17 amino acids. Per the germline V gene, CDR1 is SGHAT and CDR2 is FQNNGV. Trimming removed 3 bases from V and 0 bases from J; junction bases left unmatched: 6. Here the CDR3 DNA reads TGTGCCAGCAGCTTGGGACAGGGGGGGGTAATGAACACTGAAGCTTTCTTT. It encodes CASSLGQGGVMNTEAFF.

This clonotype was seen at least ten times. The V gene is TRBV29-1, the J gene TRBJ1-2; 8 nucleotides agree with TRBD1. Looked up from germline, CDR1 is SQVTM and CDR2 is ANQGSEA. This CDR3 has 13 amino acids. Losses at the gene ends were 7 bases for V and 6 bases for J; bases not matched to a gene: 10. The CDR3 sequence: CSGGSGGFNGYTF. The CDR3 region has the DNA TGCAGCGGCGGATCAGGGGGCTTTAATGGCTACACCTTC. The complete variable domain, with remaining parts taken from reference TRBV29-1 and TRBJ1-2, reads SAVISQKPSRDICQRGTSLTIQCQVDSQVTMMFWYRQQPGQSLTLIATANQGSEATYESGFVIDKFPISRPNLTFSTLTVSNMSPEDSSIYLCSGGSGGFNGYTFGSGTRLTVV.

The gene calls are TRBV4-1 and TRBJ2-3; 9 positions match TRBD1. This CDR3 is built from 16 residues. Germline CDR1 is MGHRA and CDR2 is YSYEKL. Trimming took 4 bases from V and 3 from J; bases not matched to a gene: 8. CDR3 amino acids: CASSPRTGAGTDTQYF. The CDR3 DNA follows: TGCGCCAGCAGCCCGCGGACAGGGGCTGGTACAGATACGCAGTATTTT.

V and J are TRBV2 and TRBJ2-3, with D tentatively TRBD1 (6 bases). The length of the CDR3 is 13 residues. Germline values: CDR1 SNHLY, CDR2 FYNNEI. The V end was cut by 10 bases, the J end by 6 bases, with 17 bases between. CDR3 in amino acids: CATQGWRVDTQYF. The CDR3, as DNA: TGTGCCACACAGGGTTGGCGTGTCGATACGCAGTATTTT. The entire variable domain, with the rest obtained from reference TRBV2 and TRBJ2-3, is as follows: EPEVTQTPSHQVTQMGQEVILRCVPISNHLYFYWYRQILGQKVEFLVSFYNNEISEKSEIFDDQFSVERPDGSNFTLKIRSTKLEDSAMYFCATQGWRVDTQYFGPGTRLTVL.

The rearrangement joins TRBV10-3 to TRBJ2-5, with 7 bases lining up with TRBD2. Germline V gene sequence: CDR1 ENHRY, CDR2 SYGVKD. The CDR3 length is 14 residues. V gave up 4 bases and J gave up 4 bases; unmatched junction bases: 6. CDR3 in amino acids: CAISAGREGETQYF. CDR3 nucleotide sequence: TGTGCCATCAGTGCGGGGAGGGAAGGAGAGACCCAGTACTTC.

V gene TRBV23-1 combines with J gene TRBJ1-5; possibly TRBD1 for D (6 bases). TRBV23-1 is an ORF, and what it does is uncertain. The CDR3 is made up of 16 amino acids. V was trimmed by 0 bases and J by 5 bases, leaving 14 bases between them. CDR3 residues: CASSQSGQGNYQPQHF. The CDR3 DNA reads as TGCGCCAGCAGTCAATCGGGTCAGGGGAATTATCAGCCCCAGCATTTT.

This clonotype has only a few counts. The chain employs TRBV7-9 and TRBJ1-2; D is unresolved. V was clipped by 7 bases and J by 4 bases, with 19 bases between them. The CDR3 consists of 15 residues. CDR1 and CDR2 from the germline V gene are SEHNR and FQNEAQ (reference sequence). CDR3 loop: CASILLSSTIYGYTF. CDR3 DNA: TGTGCCAGCATCCTTCTTTCAAGCACCATCTATGGCTACACCTTC.

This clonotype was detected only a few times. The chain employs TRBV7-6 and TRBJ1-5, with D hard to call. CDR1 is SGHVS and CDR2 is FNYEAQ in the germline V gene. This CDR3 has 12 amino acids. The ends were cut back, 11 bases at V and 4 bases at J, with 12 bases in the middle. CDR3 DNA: TGTGCCGGCCGGGCTTTAAATCAGCCCCAGCATTTT. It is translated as CAGRALNQPQHF.

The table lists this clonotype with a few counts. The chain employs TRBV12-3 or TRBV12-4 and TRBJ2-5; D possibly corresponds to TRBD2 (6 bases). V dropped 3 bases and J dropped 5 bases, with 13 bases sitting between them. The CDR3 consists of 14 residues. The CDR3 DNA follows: TGTGCCAGCAGTTTCCGGGGGAGAAGGGAGACCCAGTACTTC. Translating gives CASSFRGRRETQYF.

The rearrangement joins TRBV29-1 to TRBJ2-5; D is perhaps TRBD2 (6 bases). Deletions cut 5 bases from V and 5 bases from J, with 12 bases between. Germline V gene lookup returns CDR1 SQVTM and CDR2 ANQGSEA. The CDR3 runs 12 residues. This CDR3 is CSVWRGGETQYF. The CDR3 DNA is TGCAGCGTTTGGAGAGGAGGGGAGACCCAGTACTTC.

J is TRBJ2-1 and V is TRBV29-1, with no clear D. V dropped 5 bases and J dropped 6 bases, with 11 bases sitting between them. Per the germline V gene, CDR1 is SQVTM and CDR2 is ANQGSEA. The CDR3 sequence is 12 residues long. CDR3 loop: CSVFEPGNEQFF. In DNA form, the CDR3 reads TGCAGCGTTTTTGAACCCGGCAATGAGCAGTTCTTC.

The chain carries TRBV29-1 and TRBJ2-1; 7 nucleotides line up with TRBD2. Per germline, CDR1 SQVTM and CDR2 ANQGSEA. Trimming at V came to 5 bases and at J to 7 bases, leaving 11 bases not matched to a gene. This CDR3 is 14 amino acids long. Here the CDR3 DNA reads TGCAGCGTTAAGCGGGATCAGGGCCCTAATGAGCAGTTCTTC. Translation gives CSVKRDQGPNEQFF.

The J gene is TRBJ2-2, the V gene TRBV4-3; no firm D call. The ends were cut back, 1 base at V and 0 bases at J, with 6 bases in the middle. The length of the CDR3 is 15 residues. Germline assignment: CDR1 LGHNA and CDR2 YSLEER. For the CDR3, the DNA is TGCGCCAGCAGCCAAGTCTATACGAACACCGGGGAGCTGTTTTTT. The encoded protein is CASSQVYTNTGELFF.

CDR3 sequence: CASRRAGTEKTDTQYF. The CDR3 nucleotides are TGTGCCAGCAGAAGAGCCGGGACAGAGAAAACAGATACGCAGTATTTT. The chain recombines TRBV6-5 with TRBJ2-3, with TRBD1 matching over 7 bases. This CDR3 region has 16 residues. Germline assignment: CDR1 MNHEY and CDR2 SVGAGI. The ends lost 6 bases at V and 3 bases at J; junction bases unmatched: 12.